Listed here are 23 T cell receptor beta chains from one sample, sequenced in a study of cytomegalovirus exposure and HLA in healthy donors. The PCR contained 60 Vbeta and 13 Jbeta primers. The protocol was immunoSEQ multiplex PCR, while the TCRdb copy is restricted to in-frame clones and leaves out a portion. The repertoire holds roughly 150,000 clones, with 70% to 85% as singletons. The sample comprised PBMCs. The receptors come from a man between 40 and 49 years old in good health and CMV-seropositive.

J is TRBJ2-7 and V is TRBV7-2; perhaps TRBD1 as D (5 bases). This CDR3 contains 13 residues. The V end was cut by 6 bases, the J end by 6 bases, with 15 bases between. The germline gives CDR1 SGHTA, CDR2 FQGNSA. CDR3 residues: CASRSQGVGEQYF. In DNA, the CDR3 is TGTGCCAGCAGGTCCCAGGGTGTCGGCGAGCAGTACTTC.

This sequence joins TRBV19 and TRBJ2-7; 8 nucleotides line up with TRBD2. Germline CDR1 and CDR2: LNHDA and SQIVND (reference sequence). Trimming cost V 6 bases and J 5 bases; bases outside gene matches: 9. The CDR3 runs to 14 residues. CDR3 region: CASSQTSGSDEQYF. CDR3 DNA: TGTGCCAGTAGCCAAACGAGCGGGAGCGACGAGCAGTACTTC.

The CDR3 DNA reads TGTGCCAGCAGTGATGGGCCCTTCACTAACTATGGCTACACCTTC. Translated, it gives CASSDGPFTNYGYTF. The chain combines TRBV2 with TRBJ1-2; D gene ambiguous. The CDR3 runs 15 residues. Germline values: CDR1 SNHLY, CDR2 FYNNEI. Trimming shortened V by 3 bases and J by 0 bases, and 11 bases separated the two germline ends.

Of note for this clone: The junction departs from the called germline gene at one end, perhaps through a read error. The chain links TRBV7-9 to TRBJ2-3; D gene ambiguous. From germline, CDR1 is SEHNR and CDR2 FQNEAQ (reference sequence). The CDR3 covers 12 residues. CDR3 sequence: CSSSPQAHTQYF. The CDR3, as DNA: TGTTCCAGCAGCCCCCAAGCCCATACGCAGTATTTT.

This rearrangement joins TRBV30 to TRBJ1-5; D call uncertain. Per the germline V gene, CDR1 is GTSNPN and CDR2 is SVGIG (reference sequence). The CDR3 runs 12 residues. V dropped 5 bases and J dropped 1 base, with 6 bases sitting between them. CDR3: CAWAGSNQPQHF. For the CDR3, the DNA is TGTGCCTGGGCGGGGAGCAATCAGCCCCAGCATTTT.

The DNA of the CDR3 is TGTGCCAGCAGAGCCCGACTCGCGGGAGGACCCGGGGAGCTGTTTTTT. As protein: CASRARLAGGPGELFF. This sequence joins TRBV27 and TRBJ2-2, with TRBD2 matching 8 bases. The ends lost 6 bases at V and 6 bases at J; junction bases unmatched: 12. The CDR3 loop spans 16 amino acids. Germline loops: CDR1 MNHEY, CDR2 SMNVEV (reference sequence).

V usage is TRBV28 and J usage is TRBJ2-2, with 7 bases aligning to TRBD2. V dropped 3 bases and J dropped 7; count of bases not matched to a gene: 8. CDR3 length: 15 residues. CDR1 and CDR2 (germline): MDHEN, SYDVKM. The CDR3 here is CASSFGGWDGGELFF. The CDR3 bases are TGTGCCAGCAGTTTCGGGGGGTGGGACGGCGGGGAGCTGTTTTTT.

The J gene is TRBJ2-7, the V gene TRBV11-1; weak D call: TRBD1 (5 bases). The CDR3 contains 15 residues. V was shortened by 5 bases and J by 0 bases, with 14 bases between the two germline ends. Germline loops: CDR1 SGHAT, CDR2 FQDESV (reference sequence). The CDR3 DNA follows: TGTGCCAGCAGCGTAGAGGTTAGGGGCTCCTACGAGCAGTACTTC. It encodes CASSVEVRGSYEQYF.

The chain combines TRBV28 with TRBJ2-7; 11 nucleotides line up with TRBD2. J was trimmed by 4 bases and V by 1 base; bases with no gene match: 6. CDR1 MDHEN and CDR2 SYDVKM come from the germline V gene. The CDR3 totals 16 residues. CDR3 amino acids: CASSLSSGRIGYEQYF. The CDR3 DNA reads as TGTGCCAGCAGTTTATCTAGCGGGAGGATCGGATACGAGCAGTACTTC. The complete variable domain, with remaining parts taken from reference TRBV28 and TRBJ2-7, reads DVKVTQSSRYLVKRTGEKVFLECVQDMDHENMFWYRQDPGLGLRLIYFSYDVKMKEKGDIPEGYSVSREKKERFSLILESASTNQTSMYLCASSLSSGRIGYEQYFGPGTRLTVT.

In this sample, this clone turned up once. The V and J genes are TRBV5-6 and TRBJ2-3; 8 bases fit TRBD1. The V gene end was trimmed by 7 bases and the J gene end by 0 bases; junction bases not matched to a gene: 7. The CDR3 contains 15 residues. Germline V gives CDR1 SGHDT, CDR2 YYEEEE. The CDR3 nucleotides are TGTGCCAGCGTTGGGACAGGCGAAAGCACAGATACGCAGTATTTT. Translation: CASVGTGESTDTQYF.

This clone occurred once. The CDR3 loop reads CSAARQSSYEQYF. CDR3 nucleotide sequence: TGCAGCGCCGCGAGGCAGTCCTCCTACGAGCAGTACTTC. The chain is built from TRBV29-1 and TRBJ2-7; no firm D call. The CDR3 length is 13 residues. Between the trimmed V and J ends, which lost 7 bases and 0 bases, there was a span of 13 bases. The V gene's germline CDR1 is SQVTM and CDR2 ANQGSEA.

The rearrangement links TRBV7-9 to TRBJ1-1; D remains unclear. The germline V gene encodes CDR1 SEHNR and CDR2 FQNEAQ (reference sequence). CDR3 length equals 13 residues. V was trimmed by 5 bases and J by 10 bases, leaving 17 bases between them. Here the CDR3 reads CASSRENTVVAFF. The CDR3 DNA sequence: TGTGCCAGCAGCCGGGAGAATACAGTGGTAGCTTTCTTT.

A single count supports this clone. The V gene is TRBV30, the J gene TRBJ2-7; D call uncertain. Germline assignment: CDR1 GTSNPN and CDR2 SVGIG (reference sequence). This CDR3 region has 15 residues. Trimming removed 0 bases from V and 4 bases from J, with 16 bases in between. CDR3 nucleotide sequence: TGTGCCTGGAGTGTTGATCGAGGCCTTCATTACGAGCAGTACTTC. It translates to CAWSVDRGLHYEQYF.

This clone was detected only a few times. The rearrangement links TRBV5-8 to TRBJ2-7; maybe TRBD1 (6 bases). Between the trimmed V and J ends, which lost 4 bases and 2 bases, there was a span of 16 bases. Germline V CDR1 and CDR2: SGHTS, YDEGEE. CDR3 length equals 15 residues. Here the CDR3 DNA reads TGTGCCAGCAGCCCGGGATACGGACAGACCTACGAGCAGTACTTC. Its translation is CASSPGYGQTYEQYF.

This clone was detected once. The chain links TRBV5-1 to TRBJ2-5; D is ambiguous. This CDR3 is 13 amino acids long. Trimming took off 4 bases at V and 5 bases at J, with 12 bases between the two ends. Looked up from germline, CDR1 is SGHRS and CDR2 is YFSETQ. The CDR3 protein is CASSPGSGETQYF. The CDR3 coding sequence is TGCGCCAGCAGCCCCGGGTCCGGGGAGACCCAGTACTTC.

This clone was picked up a small number of times. In DNA form, the CDR3 reads TGTGCCAGCTATGTAGCGGAGGCAGATACGCAGTATTTT. This translates into CASYVAEADTQYF. The chain is built from TRBV6-1 and TRBJ2-3; a possible D gene is TRBD2 (6 bases). Germline CDR1 MNHNS, CDR2 SASEGT. Deletions cut 8 bases from V and 4 bases from J, with 13 bases between. CDR3 length: 13 residues.

J is TRBJ1-4 and V is TRBV30, with 7 positions matching TRBD1. The V gene's germline CDR1 is GTSNPN and CDR2 SVGIG (reference sequence). Trimming cost V 3 bases and J 8 bases; bases outside gene matches: 6. The CDR3 runs 13 residues. The CDR3: CAWRPPGQEKLFF. DNA for the CDR3: TGTGCCTGGAGGCCACCGGGACAGGAAAAACTGTTTTTT.

J is TRBJ2-1 and V is TRBV6-1; TRBD2 matches at 10 bases. The V gene end was trimmed by 4 bases and the J gene end by 6 bases; junction bases not matched to a gene: 6. This CDR3 contains 15 residues. The V gene's germline CDR1 is MNHNS and CDR2 SASEGT. DNA of the CDR3: TGTGCCAGCAGTGGCCTAGCGGGAGATCCCAATGAGCAGTTCTTC. It translates to CASSGLAGDPNEQFF.

The chain couples TRBV30 to TRBJ1-2; D is possibly TRBD1 (5 bases). The CDR3 covers 16 residues. The germline CDR1 and CDR2 sequences are GTSNPN and SVGIG (reference sequence). The V end lost 0 bases, the J end lost 2 bases, and 16 bases lay between the germline ends. The CDR3 bases are TGTGCCTGGAGTGTACCTTGGCTTGGGGGGAACTATGGCTACACCTTC. As protein: CAWSVPWLGGNYGYTF. The whole variable domain, filled in from reference TRBV30 and TRBJ1-2, reads SQTIHQWPATLVQPVGSPLSLECTVEGTSNPNLYWYRQAAGRGLQLLFYSVGIGQISSEVPQNLSASRPQDRQFILSSKKLLLSDSGFYLCAWSVPWLGGNYGYTFGSGTRLTVV.

The gene calls are TRBV5-4 and TRBJ1-1; D is unresolved. The germline V gene has CDR1 SGHNT and CDR2 YYREEE (reference sequence). The CDR3 runs to 15 residues. V lost 2 bases and J 5 bases, leaving 16 bases between the germline ends. DNA of the CDR3: TGTGCCAGCAGCTTCGGGGTGGGTGGGAATACTGAAGCTTTCTTT. It specifies CASSFGVGGNTEAFF.

This clone was counted between two and nine times. This chain uses TRBV27 with TRBJ2-7, with D maybe TRBD1 (5 bases). Germline V CDR1 and CDR2: MNHEY, SMNVEV (reference sequence). The CDR3 is 13 amino acids. V gave up 7 bases and J gave up 1 base, with 11 bases separating them. The CDR3 loop reads CASNKQGSYEQYF. CDR3 in DNA: TGTGCCAGCAACAAGCAGGGTTCCTACGAGCAGTACTTC.

J is TRBJ2-5 and V is TRBV4-2, with TRBD1 matching 7 bases. This CDR3 contains 15 residues. The V gene's germline CDR1 is LGHNA and CDR2 YNFKEQ. V gave up 2 bases and J gave up 5 bases; unmatched junction bases: 8. The chain's CDR3 is CASSQLEGAGETQYF. The CDR3 coding sequence is TGTGCCAGCAGCCAATTAGAGGGGGCCGGGGAGACCCAGTACTTC.

The chain carries TRBV5-1 and TRBJ1-2; no reliable D call. CDR1 and CDR2 (germline): SGHRS, YFSETQ. V lost 0 bases to trimming and J lost 7 bases, with 7 bases between them. The CDR3 covers 12 residues. CDR3 in amino acids: CASSLDTSGYTF. For the CDR3, the DNA is TGCGCCAGCAGCTTGGACACGTCTGGCTACACCTTC.